The 7 T cell receptor beta chains listed next were all sequenced from one sample in a study of T-cell reconstitution after alpha-beta-depleted transplantation in children. For TCRbeta, the library was prepared with unique molecular identifiers. TCRdb ran MiXCR on the PCR reads and lists one entry per CDR3 protein. The table shows 780,000 or so distinct CDR3 sequences, with 15% to 20% occurring only once. The sequences come from PBMCs, mostly from graft donor cells, collected 360 days after TCRalphabeta/CD19-depleted stem cell transplant. The receptors shown here come from a male patient between 10 and 17 years old who had a stem cell transplant for acute lymphoblastic leukemia, so the T cells may come from the graft donor.

The sample holds a few counts of this clonotype. The J gene is TRBJ2-1, the V gene TRBV4-3; 11 nucleotides line up with TRBD2. Per germline, CDR1 LGHNA and CDR2 YSLEER. J gave up 8 bases and V 2 bases, and 8 bases lay outside the gene matches. The CDR3 is 16 amino acids. As DNA, the CDR3 is TGCGCCAGCAGCCAATATCATAGCGGGAGGGTTGATGAGCAGTTCTTC. Amino acids: CASSQYHSGRVDEQFF.

This clonotype appeared a few times. The chain combines TRBV20-1 with TRBJ2-1; D gene uncertain. Germline V CDR1 and CDR2: DFQATT, SNEGSKA (reference sequence). The CDR3 is 14 residues long. With 3 bases removed from V and 0 bases from J, the gap between germline ends came to 9 bases. CDR3 in amino acids: CSARKLSSYNEQFF. The CDR3 DNA sequence: TGCAGTGCTAGGAAGTTGAGCTCCTACAATGAGCAGTTCTTC.

The chain uses TRBV4-1 and TRBJ1-2, with D perhaps TRBD1 (6 bases). Germline V CDR1 and CDR2: MGHRA, YSYEKL. Trimming took off 3 bases at V and 4 bases at J, with 12 bases between the two ends. CDR3 size: 14 residues. The CDR3 region is CASSHAGAPYGYTF. The DNA of the CDR3 is TGCGCCAGCAGCCACGCAGGGGCTCCCTATGGCTACACCTTC.

CDR3 residues: CSAYKGGGTEAFF. The CDR3 DNA sequence: TGCAGTGCTTATAAAGGGGGCGGCACTGAAGCTTTCTTT. The chain is built from TRBV20-1 and TRBJ1-1, with TRBD1 matching over 7 bases. The CDR3 runs 13 residues. Germline trimming cut 5 bases from V and 4 bases from J; bases unmatched to any gene: 7. CDR1 is DFQATT and CDR2 is SNEGSKA in the germline V gene (reference sequence).

This clonotype showed up just a few times. CDR3: CSARDPTGGLGYTF. The DNA of the CDR3 is TGCAGTGCTAGAGATCCGACAGGGGGGCTTGGCTACACCTTC. The chain employs TRBV20-1 and TRBJ1-2; 9 bases are shared with TRBD1. CDR3 length equals 14 residues. V dropped 0 bases and J dropped 7; count of bases not matched to a gene: 6. The germline V gene has CDR1 DFQATT and CDR2 SNEGSKA (reference sequence).

This clonotype was counted only a few times. The V and J genes are TRBV19 and TRBJ1-4; TRBD1 aligns across 9 bases. Trimming at V came to 7 bases and at J to 8 bases, leaving 11 bases not matched to a gene. The CDR3 is made up of 15 amino acids. The germline V gene has CDR1 LNHDA and CDR2 SQIVND (reference sequence). The CDR3, as DNA: TGTGCCAGTAAGGGGCTTGGGACAGGGAACGAAAAACTGTTTTTT. Amino acid sequence: CASKGLGTGNEKLFF.

This chain joins TRBV11-3 and TRBJ2-2; 10 positions agree with TRBD2. The CDR3 is made up of 16 amino acids. Looked up from germline, CDR1 is SGHNT and CDR2 is YENEEA. With 5 bases clipped from V and 3 bases from J, the junction kept 6 bases outside the gene matches. For the CDR3, the DNA is TGTGCCAGCAGCGTAGCGGGAGGATGGGACACCGGGGAGCTGTTTTTT. Amino acid sequence: CASSVAGGWDTGELFF.